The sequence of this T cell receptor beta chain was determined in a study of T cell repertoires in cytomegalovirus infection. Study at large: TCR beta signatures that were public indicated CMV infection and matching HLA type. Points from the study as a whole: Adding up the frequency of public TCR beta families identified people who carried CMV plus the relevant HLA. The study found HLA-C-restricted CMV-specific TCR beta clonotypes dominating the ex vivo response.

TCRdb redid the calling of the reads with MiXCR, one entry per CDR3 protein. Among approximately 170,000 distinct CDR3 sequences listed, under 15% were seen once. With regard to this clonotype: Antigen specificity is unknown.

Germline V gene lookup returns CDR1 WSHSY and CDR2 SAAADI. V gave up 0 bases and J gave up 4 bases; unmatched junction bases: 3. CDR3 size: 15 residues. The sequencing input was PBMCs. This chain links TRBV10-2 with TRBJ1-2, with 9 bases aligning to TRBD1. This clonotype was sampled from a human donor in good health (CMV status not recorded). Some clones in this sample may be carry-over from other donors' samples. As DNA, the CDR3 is TGCGCCAGCAGTGAGTCTGGGACAGGGTTCTATGGCTACACCTTC. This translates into CASSESGTGFYGYTF.